This entry lists 10 T cell receptor beta chains sequenced from one sample in a study of T cell changes during pregnancy in multiple sclerosis. Measured with immunoSEQ multiplex PCR; TCRdb has only the in-frame clones, and not every one. The sample lists tens of thousands of clones; 85% to 95% were seen once. The material was CD4+ T cells from peripheral blood mononuclear cells, obtained before pregnancy. The receptors originated from a female donor with multiple sclerosis, enrolled in a pregnancy study.

The table lists this clone with a count of one. The rearrangement joins TRBV19 to TRBJ2-3; possibly TRBD1 for D (7 bases). This CDR3 has 13 residues. CDR1 and CDR2 from the germline V gene are LNHDA and SQIVND (reference sequence). Between the trimmed V and J ends, which lost 6 bases and 9 bases, there was a span of 16 bases. The CDR3 DNA follows: TGTGCCAGTAGCCGGGGGACAGATAGCACGCAGTATTTT. It is translated as CASSRGTDSTQYF.

This rearrangement joins TRBV29-1 to TRBJ1-2; 8 bases agree with TRBD1. The CDR3 extends over 14 amino acids. V lost 3 bases, J lost 5 bases, and 8 bases stayed unmatched. Germline V gene lookup returns CDR1 SQVTM and CDR2 ANQGSEA. The CDR3 here is CSVELPGQVYGYTF. CDR3 coding DNA: TGCAGCGTTGAGCTGCCGGGACAGGTTTATGGCTACACCTTC.

The chain has TRBV2 and TRBJ1-5, with a possible D match to TRBD1 (6 bases). From germline, CDR1 is SNHLY and CDR2 FYNNEI. V was clipped by 3 bases and J by 4 bases, with 16 bases between them. This CDR3 spans 16 amino acids. This chain's CDR3 is CASSESWTAKNQPQHF. The CDR3 nucleotides are TGTGCCAGCAGTGAGTCTTGGACAGCAAAAAATCAGCCCCAGCATTTT. Looking up the rest from reference TRBV2 and TRBJ1-5 gives the full variable domain: EPEVTQTPSHQVTQMGQEVILRCVPISNHLYFYWYRQILGQKVEFLVSFYNNEISEKSEIFDDQFSVERPDGSNFTLKIRSTKLEDSAMYFCASSESWTAKNQPQHFGDGTRLSIL.

This clone appeared a few times. The chain employs TRBV6-6 and TRBJ2-1; 10 bases match TRBD2. Trimming removed 2 bases from V and 9 bases from J; junction bases left unmatched: 7. Germline V lookup: CDR1 MNHNY, CDR2 SVGAGI (reference sequence). This CDR3 is 15 amino acids long. CDR3 amino acids: CASSYGTSEGVEQFF. CDR3 coding DNA: TGTGCCAGCAGTTACGGGACTAGCGAGGGGGTTGAGCAGTTCTTC.

The chain recombines TRBV4-1 with TRBJ2-5; 8 nucleotides match TRBD1. Losses at the gene ends were 0 bases for V and 5 bases for J; bases not matched to a gene: 8. CDR1 and CDR2 (germline): MGHRA, YSYEKL. The CDR3 extends over 16 amino acids. CDR3 bases: TGCGCCAGCAGCCAAGATGGGCAGGGGGCGAGGGAGACCCAGTACTTC. Translating gives CASSQDGQGARETQYF.

The chain has TRBV7-3 and TRBJ1-1, with TRBD1 matching 7 bases. Trimming cost V 5 bases and J 1 base; bases outside gene matches: 7. The CDR3 loop spans 15 amino acids. Per germline, CDR1 SGHTA and CDR2 FQGTGA. In DNA, the CDR3 is TGTGCCAGCAGCCTGACAGGGATGGCGAACACTGAAGCTTTCTTT. Protein sequence: CASSLTGMANTEAFF.

Here the CDR3 reads CASSGTGLSSGNTIYF. CDR3 sequence (DNA): TGTGCCAGCAGTGGGACAGGGCTTAGCTCTGGAAACACCATATATTTT. This rearrangement joins TRBV25-1 to TRBJ1-3, with 8 nucleotides matching TRBD1. Germline V lookup: CDR1 MGHDK, CDR2 SYGVNS. V was clipped by 4 bases and J by 0 bases; unmatched bases: 5. The CDR3 runs 16 residues. Variable domain in full (rest from reference TRBV25-1 and TRBJ1-3): EADIYQTPRYLVIGTGKKITLECSQTMGHDKMYWYQQDPGMELHLIHYSYGVNSTEKGDLSSESTVSRIRTEHFPLTLESARPSHTSQYLCASSGTGLSSGNTIYFGEGSWLTVV.

The gene calls are TRBV29-1 and TRBJ2-5; 7 bases match TRBD1. The CDR3 runs to 12 residues. The V and J ends lost 6 bases and 4 bases, in that order; junction bases with no gene match: 5. Germline-derived CDR1 and CDR2 are SQVTM and ANQGSEA. CDR3 amino acids: CSVSTGSETQYF. The CDR3 DNA reads as TGCAGCGTCTCGACAGGGTCAGAGACCCAGTACTTC.

V gene TRBV7-2 combines with J gene TRBJ2-7; perhaps TRBD2 as D (6 bases). V lost 5 bases and J 2 bases, leaving 13 bases between the germline ends. This CDR3 contains 14 residues. The germline gives CDR1 SGHTA, CDR2 FQGNSA. The DNA of the CDR3 is TGTGCCAGCAGCCGCCGTAGGGAGGCCTACGAGCAGTACTTC. Protein: CASSRRREAYEQYF.

The V gene is TRBV18, the J gene TRBJ2-2, with D possibly TRBD1 on 5 matching bases. The germline CDR1 and CDR2 sequences are KGHSH and LQKENI. Trimming stripped 4 bases from V and 0 bases from J, with 6 bases between. The CDR3 runs to 14 residues. Here the CDR3 reads CASSQGTNTGELFF. The DNA for the CDR3 is TGTGCCAGCTCACAGGGGACGAACACCGGGGAGCTGTTTTTT.